The clone carrying this TCR beta chain has just a few counts. Antigen: not known. Building the TCR beta libraries relied on iRepertoire HTBI primers, and CDR3 regions underwent Arm-PCR. TCRdb itself ran the multiplex PCR reads through MiXCR, one entry per CDR3 protein. The table lists 400,000 to 500,000 distinct CDR3 sequences, 12% to 15% of them singletons. The sample comes from a study of regulatory T cells in long-lasting Graves disease. Study outcomes and limitations: Relative to new patients (966), persistent patients exhibited greater sharing of public clonotypes (around 2,800). Having few samples may have compromised the accuracy.

This CDR3 has 15 amino acids. V lost 0 bases, J lost 0 bases, and 3 bases stayed unmatched. Germline lookup yields CDR1 SGHRS and CDR2 YFSETQ. Time point meaning: newly diagnosed GD, antithyroid drugs for less than 3 months. PBMC-derived RNA was used for the TCR library. These records were also assigned to another study, of T cells in Graves' hyperthyroidism and ophthalmopathy. That investigation notes: Onset of ophthalmopathy came a median 6.5 months after the model predicted it.

V usage is TRBV5-1 and J usage is TRBJ2-7, with TRBD2 matching 7 bases. The sample was peripheral blood mononuclear cells (PBMCs), taken at new diagnosis, from a patient treated with antithyroid drugs. The source of this sequence is a woman between 50 and 59 years old with Graves disease. CDR3 in amino acids: CASSLGGSSSYEQYF. The DNA of the CDR3 is TGCGCCAGCAGCTTGGGCGGGAGTTCCTCCTACGAGCAGTACTTC.